Listed here are 7 T cell receptor beta chains from one sample, sequenced in a study of early T cells in non-severe SARS-CoV-2 infection. In TCRdb, the 5' RACE reads were re-called with MiXCR into one record per CDR3 protein. In the table there are about 33,000 distinct CDR3 sequences, over 4.5% of which are singletons. Sequenced sample: whole blood. These TCRs come from an adult who was a healthcare worker with PCR-confirmed SARS-CoV-2 infection or an uninfected control (not recorded which).

There are a few counts of this clonotype. This rearrangement joins TRBV15 to TRBJ2-7; TRBD1 aligns across 8 bases. The CDR3 has 15 residues. Per germline, CDR1 LNHNV and CDR2 YYDKDF (reference sequence). V gave up 1 base and J gave up 4 bases; unmatched junction bases: 6. DNA of the CDR3: TGTGCCACCAGCAGAGGGGGACAGGCTTTGTACGAGCAGTACTTC. This sequence encodes CATSRGGQALYEQYF.

This clonotype has a count of ten or more. This rearrangement joins TRBV2 to TRBJ2-7; 15 bases agree with TRBD2. The V gene end was trimmed by 0 bases and the J gene end by 4 bases; junction bases not matched to a gene: 13. The germline gives CDR1 SNHLY, CDR2 FYNNEI. This CDR3 spans 20 amino acids. Here the CDR3 DNA reads TGTGCCAGCAGTGAAGCCCGGGGGACTAGCGGGGGGTCAACCTCATACGAGCAGTACTTC. This sequence encodes CASSEARGTSGGSTSYEQYF. The full variable domain, with the rest looked up from reference TRBV2 and TRBJ2-7, is EPEVTQTPSHQVTQMGQEVILRCVPISNHLYFYWYRQILGQKVEFLVSFYNNEISEKSEIFDDQFSVERPDGSNFTLKIRSTKLEDSAMYFCASSEARGTSGGSTSYEQYFGPGTRLTVT.

V and J are TRBV7-9 and TRBJ1-1, with TRBD1 as a possible D gene (6 bases). The length of the CDR3 is 12 residues. CDR1 and CDR2 (germline): SEHNR, FQNEAQ (reference sequence). V lost 5 bases to trimming and J lost 8 bases, with 12 bases between them. In DNA, the CDR3 is TGTGCCAGCAGCCCAATAGACAGGGAAGCTTTCTTT. It codes for CASSPIDREAFF.

This clonotype appeared a few times. V gene TRBV20-1 combines with J gene TRBJ2-2, with a weak D call TRBD2 (6 bases). The CDR3 length is 14 residues. Per germline, CDR1 DFQATT and CDR2 SNEGSKA (reference sequence). V lost 5 bases, J lost 3 bases, and 13 bases lay in between. This chain's CDR3 is CSALGPSDTGELFF. CDR3 coding DNA: TGCAGTGCTTTGGGCCCTAGCGACACCGGGGAGCTGTTTTTT.

The rearrangement links TRBV7-2 to TRBJ2-7; D unresolved. This CDR3 spans 13 amino acids. The V gene's germline CDR1 is SGHTA and CDR2 FQGNSA. Deletions cut 3 bases from V and 3 bases from J, with 9 bases between. CDR3 nucleotide sequence: TGTGCCAGCAGCTTGGTTATCGACTACGAGCAGTACTTC. This gives the protein CASSLVIDYEQYF. Based on the CDR3 plus reference TRBV7-2 and TRBJ2-7, the full variable domain is GAGVSQSPSNKVTEKGKDVELRCDPISGHTALYWYRQSLGQGLEFLIYFQGNSAPDKSGLPSDRFSAERTGGSVSTLTIQRTQQEDSAVYLCASSLVIDYEQYFGPGTRLTVT.

The rearrangement links TRBV27 to TRBJ2-2, with 7 bases that match TRBD2. Germline V gives CDR1 MNHEY, CDR2 SMNVEV (reference sequence). The CDR3 loop spans 13 amino acids. The ends lost 3 bases at V and 7 bases at J; junction bases unmatched: 2. CDR3 sequence reads: CASSFGGNGELFF. In DNA, the CDR3 is TGTGCCAGCAGTTTCGGGGGGAACGGGGAGCTGTTTTTT.

V and J are TRBV6-1 and TRBJ2-7; the D is unclear. The germline V and J ends were trimmed by 4 bases and 4 bases, with 5 bases remaining between them. CDR3 length: 11 amino acids. Germline CDR1 and CDR2: MNHNS and SASEGT. This CDR3 reads CASSARYEQYF. As DNA, the CDR3 is TGTGCCAGCAGTGCGCGGTACGAGCAGTACTTC.